The 22 T cell receptor beta chains reported below all come from one sample, sequenced in a study of T cell responses to AZD1222 COVID-19 vaccine. Sequencing used immunoSEQ multiplex PCR; TCRdb keeps in-frame clones, though not all of them. The table records about 120,000 clones, about 90% of them present only once. The sample in question was peripheral blood, obtained on day 0 of AZD1222 vaccination. The source is an adult in good health.

V gene TRBV19 combines with J gene TRBJ2-1; tentatively, D is TRBD1 (6 bases). Germline CDR1 and CDR2: LNHDA and SQIVND (reference sequence). Trimming left V 4 bases short and J 10 bases short, with 17 bases between. The CDR3 spans 14 residues. This CDR3 is CASSTRDTQREQFF. CDR3 nucleotides: TGTGCCAGTAGTACTAGGGACACTCAAAGGGAGCAGTTCTTC. Using reference TRBV19 and TRBJ2-1 for the parts outside the CDR3, the full variable domain is DGGITQSPKYLFRKEGQNVTLSCEQNLNHDAMYWYRQDPGQGLRLIYYSQIVNDFQKGDIAEGYSVSREKKESFPLTVTSAQKNPTAFYLCASSTRDTQREQFFGPGTRLTVL.

The V gene is TRBV7-3, the J gene TRBJ1-1; weak D call: TRBD1 (5 bases). The CDR3 is 16 residues long. Germline loops: CDR1 SGHTA, CDR2 FQGTGA. Trimming removed 7 bases at V and 3 bases at J, with 21 bases between. The CDR3 protein is CASKLQDKPKYTEAFF. The CDR3 DNA follows: TGTGCCAGCAAACTACAGGACAAGCCGAAGTACACTGAAGCTTTCTTT.

This chain joins TRBV5-1 and TRBJ2-1; 10 bases match TRBD2. In germline, CDR1 is SGHRS, CDR2 YFSETQ. The CDR3 extends over 15 amino acids. V lost 3 bases and J lost 4; bases outside the gene matches: 4. This CDR3 reads CASSSGTSVYNEQFF. The CDR3 DNA follows: TGCGCCAGCAGCTCGGGGACTAGCGTTTACAATGAGCAGTTCTTC.

This chain uses TRBV6-5 with TRBJ1-1, with D perhaps matching TRBD1 (6 bases). The V end lost 7 bases, the J end lost 4 bases, and 13 bases lay between the germline ends. This CDR3 has 13 residues. The germline CDR1 and CDR2 sequences are MNHEY and SVGAGI. The CDR3 loop reads CASTQQGSTEAFF. DNA for the CDR3: TGTGCCAGCACCCAACAGGGAAGCACTGAAGCTTTCTTT.

In its sample, this clone was seen once. This chain joins TRBV12-3 or TRBV12-4 and TRBJ2-7, with D perhaps matching TRBD1 (5 bases). CDR3 size: 13 residues. Trimming shortened V by 6 bases and J by 1 base, and 10 bases separated the two germline ends. The CDR3 reads CASRKSGSYEQYF. Written as DNA, the CDR3 is TGTGCCAGCAGAAAATCAGGGTCCTACGAGCAGTACTTC.

The chain couples TRBV5-1 to TRBJ1-3; D ambiguous. V was trimmed by 0 bases and J by 4 bases, leaving 5 bases between them. Germline-derived CDR1 and CDR2 are SGHRS and YFSETQ. The CDR3 has 13 amino acids. The CDR3 protein is CASSLAQGNTIYF. The CDR3 region has the DNA TGCGCCAGCAGCTTGGCACAAGGAAACACCATATATTTT.

The chain is built from TRBV5-4 and TRBJ1-2, with D uncertain. Deletions cut 2 bases from V and 2 bases from J, with 10 bases between. Germline lookup yields CDR1 SGHNT and CDR2 YYREEE (reference sequence). The CDR3 spans 14 residues. The CDR3 sequence is CASSLTGSNYGYTF. CDR3 sequence (DNA): TGTGCCAGCAGCTTAACGGGGTCGAACTATGGCTACACCTTC.

This rearrangement joins TRBV5-4 to TRBJ2-2; D call uncertain. CDR1 is SGHNT, CDR2 YYREEE, per germline (reference sequence). V lost 2 bases and J 0 bases, leaving 11 bases between the germline ends. The CDR3 is 16 amino acids. CDR3 amino acids: CASSLDGNANTGELFF. CDR3 in DNA: TGTGCCAGCAGCTTAGACGGAAACGCGAACACCGGGGAGCTGTTTTTT.

In its sample, this clone was seen a few times. The CDR3 sequence is CASSQVFPANTEAFF. In DNA form, the CDR3 reads TGTGCCAGCAGCCAAGTTTTCCCAGCGAACACTGAAGCTTTCTTT. V gene TRBV3-1 (or the pseudogene TRBV3-2) combines with J gene TRBJ1-1; no clear D gene. The length of the CDR3 is 15 residues. Germline V gene sequence: CDR1 LGHDT, CDR2 YNNKEL (reference sequence). Trimming pared 1 base from V and 1 base from J, leaving 10 bases between.

This clone was detected a few times. CDR3: CASSLLTGGWNTGELFF. The CDR3 DNA follows: TGTGCCAGCAGCTTACTGACAGGGGGCTGGAACACCGGGGAGCTGTTTTTT. The rearrangement uses TRBV7-2 and TRBJ2-2; 10 bases map to TRBD1. The germline CDR1 and CDR2 sequences are SGHTA and FQGNSA. There are 17 residues in the CDR3. The junction had 4 bases not matched to a gene; V was cut back by 2 bases and J by 1 base.

This clone was counted once. Written as DNA, the CDR3 is TGCAGTGCTAGAGTATCCTACGAGCAGTACTTC. Its translation: CSARVSYEQYF. The chain uses TRBV20-1 and TRBJ2-7; D unresolved. The CDR3 spans 11 residues. V shed 1 base and J shed 1 base, with 2 bases lying between them. Germline lookup yields CDR1 DFQATT and CDR2 SNEGSKA (reference sequence).

This clone was counted once. Different DNA sequences within this sample yield the same CDR3. This chain's CDR3 is CASRRGQYEQYF. In DNA form, the CDR3 reads TGTGCCAGCAGGAGAGGACAGTACGAGCAGTACTTC. This chain connects TRBV12-3 or TRBV12-4 to TRBJ2-7; D is possibly TRBD1 (6 bases). The length of the CDR3 is 12 residues. V lost 6 bases and J lost 4, with 10 bases in between.

This chain joins TRBV12-3 or TRBV12-4 and TRBJ1-2; a weak D match, TRBD1 (6 bases). Trimming took off 1 base at V and 8 bases at J, with 11 bases between the two ends. The CDR3 extends over 13 amino acids. The CDR3 sequence is CASSLVQGGGYTF. As DNA, the CDR3 is TGTGCCAGCAGTTTAGTACAGGGAGGAGGCTACACCTTC.

With regard to this clone: At one boundary the junction diverges from the germline segment, which might be a read error. This chain connects TRBV30 to TRBJ2-7, with TRBD1 identical over 7 bases. The CDR3 has 14 residues. Germline V gene lookup returns CDR1 GTSNPN and CDR2 SVGIG (reference sequence). The CDR3 here is CALNQGDGTLRGNF. CDR3 coding DNA: TGTGCTCTTAATCAGGGGGACGGTACCCTTCGGGGCAACTTC.

This clone was observed a single time. The J gene is TRBJ1-4, the V gene TRBV10-3, with D tentatively TRBD1 (5 bases). The germline V gene encodes CDR1 ENHRY and CDR2 SYGVKD. The V end lost 0 bases, the J end lost 4 bases, and 9 bases lay between the germline ends. The CDR3 has 15 residues. The CDR3 sequence is CAISESAGGNEKLFF. CDR3 coding DNA: TGTGCCATCAGTGAGTCGGCCGGGGGTAATGAAAAACTGTTTTTT.

The rearrangement links TRBV30 to TRBJ2-5; D remains unclear. This CDR3 contains 13 residues. The germline V and J ends were trimmed by 0 bases and 4 bases, with 9 bases remaining between them. The V gene's germline CDR1 is GTSNPN and CDR2 SVGIG (reference sequence). CDR3 region: CAWSVRSLETQYF. In DNA form, the CDR3 reads TGTGCCTGGAGTGTACGAAGTCTAGAGACCCAGTACTTC.

The chain joins TRBV29-1 to TRBJ2-1; 14 bases fit TRBD2. The germline gives CDR1 SQVTM, CDR2 ANQGSEA. The CDR3 is 19 amino acids. The ends lost 1 base at V and 0 bases at J; junction bases unmatched: 8. CDR3 DNA: TGCAGCGTTGAAGGGACTAGCGGGAGGAACGGGGGCTCCTACAATGAGCAGTTCTTC. Its protein is CSVEGTSGRNGGSYNEQFF.

In DNA, the CDR3 is TGTGCCAGCAGTTTATCAGGGCTGGAGACCCAGTACTTC. It is translated as CASSLSGLETQYF. The chain employs TRBV28 and TRBJ2-5, with D possibly TRBD1 on 5 matching bases. V was clipped by 1 base and J by 5 bases, with 8 bases between them. Per germline, CDR1 MDHEN and CDR2 SYDVKM. The CDR3 is 13 residues long.

J is TRBJ1-2 and V is TRBV12-5; D is perhaps TRBD1 (6 bases). V lost 3 bases, J lost 4 bases, and 12 bases lay in between. Germline values: CDR1 LGHNT, CDR2 FRNRAP. The CDR3 has 14 amino acids. CDR3 nucleotide sequence: TGTGCTAGTGGTTTTGGGGGCGCTAGCTATGGCTACACCTTC. Translated, it gives CASGFGGASYGYTF. Full variable domain (remainder filled in from reference TRBV12-5 and TRBJ1-2): DARVTQTPRHKVTEMGQEVTMRCQPILGHNTVFWYRQTMMQGLELLAYFRNRAPLDDSGMPKDRFSAEMPDATLATLKIQPSEPRDSAVYFCASGFGGASYGYTFGSGTRLTVV.

The gene calls are TRBV19 and TRBJ2-7; D is tentatively TRBD1 or TRBD2 (5 bases each). Trimming pared 4 bases from V and 2 bases from J, leaving 15 bases between. CDR3 size: 15 residues. The germline V gene has CDR1 LNHDA and CDR2 SQIVND (reference sequence). The CDR3 reads CASSTPALGAYEQYF. The CDR3 region has the DNA TGTGCCAGTAGTACCCCAGCCTTGGGGGCCTACGAGCAGTACTTC. The full variable domain, with the rest looked up from reference TRBV19 and TRBJ2-7, is DGGITQSPKYLFRKEGQNVTLSCEQNLNHDAMYWYRQDPGQGLRLIYYSQIVNDFQKGDIAEGYSVSREKKESFPLTVTSAQKNPTAFYLCASSTPALGAYEQYFGPGTRLTVT.

The gene calls are TRBV3-1 (or the pseudogene TRBV3-2) and TRBJ1-3; 9 bases line up with TRBD1. The CDR3 is made up of 14 amino acids. Unmatched junction bases numbered 3, after V lost 9 bases and J lost 0 bases. Germline V lookup: CDR1 LGHDT, CDR2 YNNKEL (reference sequence). CDR3: CASGTGPSGNTIYF. DNA for the CDR3: TGTGCCAGTGGGACAGGGCCCTCTGGAAACACCATATATTTT.

The chain employs TRBV30 and TRBJ2-7; 7 bases align to TRBD1. The CDR3 spans 16 residues. CDR1 is GTSNPN and CDR2 is SVGIG in the germline V gene (reference sequence). The V gene end was trimmed by 2 bases and the J gene end by 7 bases; junction bases not matched to a gene: 17. As DNA, the CDR3 is TGTGCCTGGAGTAGCGACAATACCAGGGGGTTACGAGAGCAGTACTTC. This codes for CAWSSDNTRGLREQYF.